Below, 4 T cell receptor beta chains from the same sample are listed, as sequenced in a study of blood T cell repertoires in COVID-19. This table comes from immunoSEQ multiplex PCR, and its TCRdb copy is limited to in-frame clones, with some not included. The sample has tens of thousands of clones, approximately 92% seen once. The sequencing input was peripheral blood. Receptors were obtained from a woman in her 70s with active COVID-19.

This clone was picked up one time. The chain combines TRBV4-1 with TRBJ2-3; D might be TRBD1 (6 bases). V lost 1 base, J lost 0 bases, and 8 bases lay in between. The CDR3 has 15 residues. CDR1 is MGHRA, CDR2 YSYEKL, per germline. The CDR3 sequence is CASSQAGQSTDTQYF. The CDR3 coding sequence is TGCGCCAGCAGCCAAGCCGGACAGAGCACAGATACGCAGTATTTT.

This chain uses TRBV5-4 with TRBJ2-7; 10 nucleotides agree with TRBD2. The J segment lost 0 bases and the V segment lost 0 bases, leaving 3 bases of the junction unmatched. Looked up from germline, CDR1 is SGHNT and CDR2 is YYREEE (reference sequence). CDR3 length equals 16 residues. This CDR3 reads CASSLASSGSSYEQYF. CDR3 nucleotide sequence: TGTGCCAGCAGCTTGGCGTCTAGCGGGAGCTCCTACGAGCAGTACTTC.

This clone was seen a single time. The chain couples TRBV19 to TRBJ2-7; TRBD1 aligns across 10 bases. The CDR3 loop spans 17 amino acids. CDR1 is LNHDA and CDR2 is SQIVND in the germline V gene (reference sequence). V trimming: 4 bases; J trimming: 5 bases; junction bases outside the gene matches: 14. The CDR3, as DNA: TGTGCCAGTAGTACTCGCGTGCGGACAGGGGGACGCCACGAGCAGTACTTC. Its protein is CASSTRVRTGGRHEQYF.

This sequence joins TRBV19 and TRBJ1-1, with 7 bases that match TRBD1. The length of the CDR3 is 14 residues. The junction had 4 bases not matched to a gene; V was cut back by 3 bases and J by 3 bases. The germline gives CDR1 LNHDA, CDR2 SQIVND (reference sequence). CDR3 residues: CASSMQGGYTEAFF. The CDR3 bases are TGTGCCAGTAGTATGCAGGGGGGATACACTGAAGCTTTCTTT. The whole variable domain, remainder taken from reference TRBV19 and TRBJ1-1, is DGGITQSPKYLFRKEGQNVTLSCEQNLNHDAMYWYRQDPGQGLRLIYYSQIVNDFQKGDIAEGYSVSREKKESFPLTVTSAQKNPTAFYLCASSMQGGYTEAFFGQGTRLTVV.